Sequencing of this TCR beta chain was carried out in a study of blood T cell repertoires in COVID-19. Germline CDR1 and CDR2: ENHRY and SYGVKD. J gave up 7 bases and V 0 bases, and 6 bases lay outside the gene matches. The length of the CDR3 is 15 residues. TCRdb's copy holds only in-frame clones and misses some; the assay was immunoSEQ multiplex PCR. The data contain more than 80,000 clones, less than 85% of them singletons. V gene TRBV10-3 combines with J gene TRBJ1-2, with 9 nucleotides matching TRBD1. Sequencing was performed on peripheral blood. The TCR comes from an older woman with acute or convalescent COVID-19. CDR3 DNA: TGTGCCATCAGTGAGTCCTTACAGGGGGCTGGTGGCTACACCTTC. It codes for CAISESLQGAGGYTF.